This section outlines one T cell receptor (beta chain) sequence together with its context. Germline CDR1 and CDR2: MNHNY and SVGAGI (reference sequence). V lost 4 bases to trimming and J lost 2 bases; unmatched junction nucleotides: 8. The CDR3 contains 16 residues. Each unsorted PBMC replicate got 300 ng genomic DNA, roughly 30,000 genomes. TCRdb's copy holds only in-frame clones and misses some; the assay was immunoSEQ multiplex PCR. Here the sample spans 450,000 to 500,000 clones, over 75% being singletons. The entry originates in a study of shared clonotypes between healthy human individuals. All participating donors were Caucasian adults from Nashville, Tennessee.

This receptor was obtained from a woman aged 40 to 55 in good health. Some clones in this sample may be carry-over from other donors' samples. V is TRBV6-6 and J is TRBJ2-1, with 7 bases matching TRBD2. What was sequenced was PBMCs. The DNA for the CDR3 is TGTGCCAGCAGTTCCCCCCCCGGGAGGCCCTACAATGAGCAGTTCTTC. The encoded protein is CASSSPPGRPYNEQFF.